This record covers a single T cell receptor beta chain. Its antigen is still unknown. This CDR3 has 16 residues. From germline, CDR1 is SNHLY and CDR2 FYNNEI. Trimming took 4 bases from V and 2 from J, leaving 14 bases between them. The data originate from a study of cytomegalovirus exposure and HLA in healthy donors. Notes on the study in general: Most TCRs appeared rarely, but some public TCRs recurred in many donors. In presence/absence analyses, roughly uniform sequencing depth across donors was assumed. Follow-up analysis later connected one missense variant in DCLRE1C with trimming of TCR beta V- and J-genes.

Use of 60 Vbeta and 13 Jbeta primers characterized the PCR. This table comes from immunoSEQ multiplex PCR, and its TCRdb copy is limited to in-frame clones, with some not included. The table lists a few hundred thousand clones, roughly 90% of them singletons. What was sequenced was PBMCs. This sequence joins TRBV2 and TRBJ2-2; maybe TRBD2 (6 bases). The origin of this receptor is a woman aged 18-30 years in good health and CMV-seronegative. CDR3 region: CASSVFLGSNTGELFF. As DNA, the CDR3 is TGTGCCAGCAGTGTATTCCTCGGGAGCAACACCGGGGAGCTGTTTTTT.